Below are 5 T cell receptor beta chains sequenced from a single sample in a study of PD-1 blockade in classical Hodgkin lymphoma. TCRdb's copy holds only in-frame clones and misses some; the assay was immunoSEQ multiplex PCR. The sample records tens of thousands of clones, roughly 70% being singletons. Following autologous stem cell transplantation, relapse occurred in every patient, and exposure to brentuximab vedotin varied. Source: peripheral blood mononuclear cells (PBMCs), taken before the second cycle of nivolumab. These TCRs come from a human donor with classical Hodgkin lymphoma.

The chain joins TRBV7-6 to TRBJ2-1, with D perhaps matching TRBD1 (6 bases). Looked up from germline, CDR1 is SGHVS and CDR2 is FNYEAQ. V was shortened by 4 bases and J by 0 bases, with 16 bases between the two germline ends. This CDR3 comprises 17 residues. CDR3 residues: CASSSSQGRSSYNEQFF. The DNA of the CDR3 is TGTGCCAGCAGCTCATCCCAGGGGAGAAGCTCCTACAATGAGCAGTTCTTC.

The gene calls are TRBV7-9 and TRBJ2-7; TRBD1 might be the D (6 bases). CDR1 and CDR2 (germline): SEHNR, FQNEAQ (reference sequence). V lost 7 bases, J lost 6 bases, and 13 bases lay in between. The CDR3 is 12 residues long. The CDR3 DNA reads as TGTGCCAGCAAGGGGGTAGCGCGCGAGCAGTACTTC. Translating gives CASKGVAREQYF.

This clone was recorded a few times. V usage is TRBV7-9 and J usage is TRBJ2-7; no reliable D call. CDR3 length equals 13 residues. The ends were cut back, 1 base at V and 5 bases at J, with 9 bases in the middle. CDR1 is SEHNR, CDR2 FQNEAQ, per germline (reference sequence). The DNA for the CDR3 is TGTGCCAGCAGCTTAGTCAGTGGGGACGAGCAGTACTTC. Protein product: CASSLVSGDEQYF.

This chain joins TRBV2 and TRBJ2-7, with TRBD1 identical over 9 bases. J was trimmed by 0 bases and V by 7 bases; bases with no gene match: 4. From germline, CDR1 is SNHLY and CDR2 FYNNEI. The CDR3 length is 14 residues. CDR3 sequence: CASTGTGSSYEQYF. CDR3 in DNA: TGTGCCAGCACCGGGACAGGGAGCTCCTACGAGCAGTACTTC.

V and J are TRBV5-4 and TRBJ2-7; D is unclear. The V end lost 2 bases, the J end lost 1 base, and 7 bases lay between the germline ends. The germline V gene has CDR1 SGHNT and CDR2 YYREEE (reference sequence). The CDR3 is 13 amino acids. The CDR3 DNA reads TGTGCCAGCAGCTTCTGGGCTTCCTACGAGCAGTACTTC. Amino acids: CASSFWASYEQYF.